A single sample is the source of the 32 T cell receptor beta chains below, sequenced in a study of blood T cell repertoires in COVID-19. The method was immunoSEQ multiplex PCR; TCRdb's version includes in-frame clones alone and lacks a portion of them. The profile shows about 300,000 clones, approximately 90% of them singletons. The sample consisted of PBMCs or T cells enriched from blood (not recorded which). All receptors derive from a woman aged 30 to 39 who had recovered from COVID-19.

The J gene is TRBJ2-1, the V gene TRBV11-2, with 10 bases aligning to TRBD2. Per the germline V gene, CDR1 is SGHAT and CDR2 is FQNNGV. The length of the CDR3 is 16 residues. After removal of 0 bases from V and 7 bases from J, the junction contained 6 bases not matched to a gene. The CDR3 bases are TGTGCCAGCAGCTTAGATTTTGCTAGCGGGAGAAATGAGCAGTTCTTC. The encoded protein is CASSLDFASGRNEQFF. Supplemented by reference TRBV11-2 and TRBJ2-1, the full variable domain reads EAGVAQSPRYKIIEKRQSVAFWCNPISGHATLYWYQQILGQGPKLLIQFQNNGVVDDSQLPKDRFSAERLKGVDSTLKIQPAKLEDSAVYLCASSLDFASGRNEQFFGPGTRLTVL.

The chain has TRBV30 and TRBJ2-6, with TRBD2 matching 14 bases. Germline V gene lookup returns CDR1 GTSNPN and CDR2 SVGIG (reference sequence). J was trimmed by 0 bases and V by 1 base; bases with no gene match: 5. The CDR3 contains 19 residues. CDR3 residues: CAWSGGLAGGHSGANVLTF. The CDR3 region has the DNA TGTGCCTGGAGTGGAGGACTAGCGGGAGGCCACTCTGGGGCCAACGTCCTGACTTTC.

The chain uses TRBV28 and TRBJ1-6, with D perhaps TRBD1 (5 bases). The V gene lost 4 bases and the J gene lost 7 bases, with 14 bases spanning the gap. From germline, CDR1 is MDHEN and CDR2 SYDVKM. The CDR3 consists of 15 residues. CDR3 nucleotides: TGTGCCAGCAGTTCTAGGGGACTAAAAAATTCACCCCTCCACTTT. It specifies CASSSRGLKNSPLHF.

CDR3 amino acids: CASSSLGQVSSYEQYF. The CDR3 DNA reads as TGTGCCAGCTCCAGCCTGGGACAGGTTTCCTCCTACGAGCAGTACTTC. The rearrangement links TRBV2 to TRBJ2-7, with TRBD1 matching over 8 bases. The CDR3 is 16 residues long. Trimming at V came to 8 bases and at J to 0 bases, leaving 12 bases not matched to a gene. Germline values: CDR1 SNHLY, CDR2 FYNNEI.

The chain couples TRBV3-1 (or the pseudogene TRBV3-2) to TRBJ2-1; 11 nucleotides agree with TRBD2. Trimming at V came to 4 bases and at J to 7 bases, leaving 9 bases not matched to a gene. Germline CDR1 is LGHDT and CDR2 is YNNKEL (reference sequence). This CDR3 is 16 amino acids long. The DNA for the CDR3 is TGTGCCAGCAGCCCCTACAATTTAGCGGGAGGGAATGAGCAGTTCTTC. This sequence encodes CASSPYNLAGGNEQFF.

This rearrangement joins TRBV3-1 (or the pseudogene TRBV3-2) to TRBJ2-5, with 7 bases fitting TRBD2. There are 16 residues in the CDR3. CDR1 and CDR2 (germline): LGHDT, YNNKEL (reference sequence). V shed 0 bases and J 3 bases; nucleotides not matched to a gene: 7. Here the CDR3 reads CASSQDHLAVEETQYF. CDR3 bases: TGTGCCAGCAGCCAAGATCATCTAGCGGTGGAAGAGACCCAGTACTTC.

The chain recombines TRBV7-8 with TRBJ1-2; TRBD1 agrees at 7 bases. Germline values: CDR1 SGHVS, CDR2 FQNEAQ. Unmatched junction bases numbered 11, after V lost 5 bases and J lost 2 bases. The CDR3 spans 16 residues. CDR3 sequence reads: CASSITPDRRNYGYTF. The CDR3 DNA follows: TGTGCCAGCAGCATTACCCCGGACAGGAGGAACTATGGCTACACCTTC.

The chain joins TRBV2 to TRBJ2-3; D is perhaps TRBD1 (5 bases). The CDR3 has 16 amino acids. The germline CDR1 and CDR2 sequences are SNHLY and FYNNEI. V was clipped by 2 bases and J by 1 base, with 13 bases between them. CDR3 in DNA: TGTGCCAGCAGTGAATTTTTTGGGGCTGGCACAGATACGCAGTATTTT. It translates to CASSEFFGAGTDTQYF.

The chain uses TRBV28 and TRBJ2-7, with 8 nucleotides matching TRBD1. V shed 11 bases, J shed 6 bases, and the junction held 6 bases outside the gene matches. CDR1 is MDHEN and CDR2 is SYDVKM in the germline V gene. The length of the CDR3 is 11 residues. CDR3 sequence (DNA): TGTGCCGCAGGGGGCGTCGGCGAGCAGTACTTC. Translating it yields CAAGGVGEQYF.

The chain uses TRBV25-1 and TRBJ2-3, with D maybe TRBD2 (5 bases). CDR3 length equals 18 residues. Germline V gives CDR1 MGHDK, CDR2 SYGVNS. Deletions cut 3 bases from V and 4 bases from J, with 23 bases between. The CDR3, as DNA: TGTGCCAGCAGTGACGGCGTAGCGACGGTAGGATTTCCAGATACGCAGTATTTT. This sequence encodes CASSDGVATVGFPDTQYF. The full variable domain, rest sourced from reference TRBV25-1 and TRBJ2-3, is EADIYQTPRYLVIGTGKKITLECSQTMGHDKMYWYQQDPGMELHLIHYSYGVNSTEKGDLSSESTVSRIRTEHFPLTLESARPSHTSQYLCASSDGVATVGFPDTQYFGPGTRLTVL.

The V gene is TRBV5-1, the J gene TRBJ1-1; possible D gene TRBD1, 6 bases. Between the trimmed V and J ends, which lost 4 bases and 0 bases, there was a span of 10 bases. The CDR3 is made up of 14 amino acids. Germline assignment: CDR1 SGHRS and CDR2 YFSETQ. CDR3 DNA: TGCGCCAGCAGCACACAGGGTATGAACACTGAAGCTTTCTTT. Encoded protein: CASSTQGMNTEAFF. Full variable domain (missing parts from reference TRBV5-1 and TRBJ1-1): KAGVTQTPRYLIKTRGQQVTLSCSPISGHRSVSWYQQTPGQGLQFLFEYFSETQRNKGNFPGRFSGRQFSNSRSEMNVSTLELGDSALYLCASSTQGMNTEAFFGQGTRLTVV.

This chain uses TRBV5-5 with TRBJ2-1, with 9 bases identical to TRBD2. Germline V gene data show CDR1 as SGHKS and CDR2 as YYEKEE (reference sequence). V was pared by 4 bases and J by 0 bases, with 5 bases of the junction left unmatched. CDR3 size: 16 residues. CDR3 coding DNA: TGTGCCAGCAGCCGACCTAGCGGGACCTCCTACAATGAGCAGTTCTTC. Its protein is CASSRPSGTSYNEQFF.

The chain uses TRBV18 and TRBJ2-1; 10 bases fit TRBD1. The CDR3 length is 18 residues. Germline assignment: CDR1 KGHSH and CDR2 LQKENI. Trimming removed 0 bases from V and 3 bases from J; junction bases left unmatched: 8. The DNA of the CDR3 is TGTGCCAGCTCACCACCCCGTACGGACAGGGGGTACTACAATGAGCAGTTCTTC. It is translated as CASSPPRTDRGYYNEQFF.

This clone was detected once. This chain links TRBV2 with TRBJ2-2; the match to TRBD1 covers 8 bases. The germline CDR1 and CDR2 sequences are SNHLY and FYNNEI. CDR3 length: 15 residues. V trimming: 3 bases; J trimming: 4 bases; junction bases outside the gene matches: 4. The CDR3 loop is CASSDYRGSTGELFF. Here the CDR3 DNA reads TGTGCCAGCAGTGACTACAGGGGGAGCACCGGGGAGCTGTTTTTT.

In DNA form, the CDR3 reads TGCGCCAGCAGCTTGGTGGCCGACCAAGAGACCCAGTACTTC. Amino acids: CASSLVADQETQYF. The chain combines TRBV5-1 with TRBJ2-5; no reliable D call. CDR1 is SGHRS and CDR2 is YFSETQ in the germline V gene. The germline V and J ends were trimmed by 0 bases and 0 bases, with 6 bases remaining between them. This CDR3 contains 14 residues.

The chain joins TRBV7-2 to TRBJ2-7; 9 bases are a match to TRBD2. There are 16 residues in the CDR3. Germline loops: CDR1 SGHTA, CDR2 FQGNSA. V was pared by 4 bases and J by 5 bases, with 12 bases of the junction left unmatched. The CDR3 spells CASSSLEAGGPDEQYF. CDR3 sequence (DNA): TGTGCCAGCAGCTCCTTAGAGGCGGGAGGGCCTGACGAGCAGTACTTC.

V and J are TRBV21-1 and TRBJ2-7; the table gives TRBD1 as D, unverified against the DNA. TRBV21-1 is marked as a pseudogene. The CDR3 sequence is 20 residues long. The CDR3 is CASSKALSSATGVHSYEQYF. CDR3 nucleotides: TGTGCCAGCAGCAAAGCGCTTTCTTCAGCGACAGGGGTTCACTCCTACGAGCAGTACTTC.

The chain recombines TRBV18 with TRBJ1-4; D uncertain. V lost 4 bases and J 1 base, leaving 4 bases between the germline ends. This CDR3 has 13 residues. CDR1 and CDR2 (germline): KGHSH, LQKENI. This chain's CDR3 is CASSLQTNEKLFF. The CDR3 region has the DNA TGTGCCAGCTCACTACAAACTAATGAAAAACTGTTTTTT.

This clone was seen a few times. The chain is built from TRBV28 and TRBJ1-2; D not resolved. Germline V gene lookup returns CDR1 MDHEN and CDR2 SYDVKM. This CDR3 has 12 amino acids. Trimming removed 3 bases from V and 2 bases from J, with 4 bases in between. CDR3 nucleotides: TGTGCCAGCAGTTTGCAGAACTATGGCTACACCTTC. It is translated as CASSLQNYGYTF.

The V call is TRBV24-1, the J call TRBJ2-1, with TRBD2 matching 12 bases. This CDR3 spans 16 amino acids. Trimming took 3 bases from V and 7 from J; bases not matched to a gene: 6. Per germline, CDR1 KGHDR and CDR2 SFDVKD. The CDR3 DNA is TGTGCCACCAGTGATCGGACTAGCGGGAATCGAAATGAGCAGTTCTTC. Translating gives CATSDRTSGNRNEQFF.

The J gene is TRBJ1-5, the V gene TRBV11-2; TRBD1 matches 7 bases. This CDR3 has 15 residues. The V gene end was trimmed by 2 bases and the J gene end by 7 bases; junction bases not matched to a gene: 8. The germline CDR1 and CDR2 sequences are SGHAT and FQNNGV. CDR3 DNA: TGTGCCAGCAGCTTACTGACAGGGATTGGGCAGCCCCAGCATTTT. Encoded protein: CASSLLTGIGQPQHF.

The chain uses TRBV7-9 and TRBJ1-2, with D hard to call. This CDR3 is built from 13 residues. Germline V gene sequence: CDR1 SEHNR, CDR2 FQNEAQ (reference sequence). Trimming took 4 bases from V and 7 from J, leaving 13 bases between them. The CDR3 protein is CASSSPVTGGYTF. CDR3 DNA: TGTGCCAGCAGCTCCCCTGTGACGGGTGGCTACACCTTC.

The rearrangement uses TRBV5-6 and TRBJ1-2; D is uncertain. CDR3 length equals 15 residues. Trimming shortened V by 4 bases and J by 5 bases, and 18 bases separated the two germline ends. The germline CDR1 and CDR2 sequences are SGHDT and YYEEEE. CDR3 DNA: TGTGCCAGCAGCACCCTAACGGGTCTGGTTTATGGCTACACCTTC. Translation: CASSTLTGLVYGYTF.

The gene calls are TRBV28 and TRBJ2-1, with 9 bases aligning to TRBD2. V lost 2 bases and J lost 9; bases outside the gene matches: 8. The CDR3 spans 15 residues. Germline CDR1 and CDR2: MDHEN and SYDVKM. The CDR3 reads CASSLGLAGRVEQFF. CDR3 nucleotides: TGTGCCAGCAGTTTAGGGCTAGCGGGGAGGGTTGAGCAGTTCTTC.

This sequence joins TRBV27 and TRBJ2-2, with a possible D match to TRBD1 (5 bases). V was pared by 7 bases and J by 3 bases, with 12 bases between. The CDR3 spans 14 residues. Germline V gives CDR1 MNHEY, CDR2 SMNVEV (reference sequence). The CDR3 DNA sequence: TGTGCCAGCACAATCGACAGCCACACCGGGGAGCTGTTTTTT. Its translation: CASTIDSHTGELFF.

The chain uses TRBV24-1 and TRBJ2-5; D not resolved. The CDR3 runs to 11 residues. Germline V gene lookup returns CDR1 KGHDR and CDR2 SFDVKD. Trimming left V 5 bases short and J 7 bases short, with 7 bases between. The CDR3 bases are TGTGCCACCAGTGGCAGAGGGACCCAGTACTTC. Translation: CATSGRGTQYF.

The rearrangement links TRBV10-2 to TRBJ2-2, with TRBD2 matching over 10 bases. The V gene end was trimmed by 8 bases and the J gene end by 3 bases; junction bases not matched to a gene: 6. Germline V CDR1 and CDR2: WSHSY, SAAADI. The CDR3 has 15 amino acids. CDR3 bases: TGCGCCAGCCGTCCCGGGACTAGCGACACCGGGGAGCTGTTTTTT. Translated, it gives CASRPGTSDTGELFF.

This clone occurred a few times. V gene TRBV7-2 combines with J gene TRBJ1-5, with D perhaps matching TRBD1 (5 bases). This CDR3 contains 14 residues. Trimming took off 1 base at V and 9 bases at J, with 13 bases between the two ends. Germline V gene lookup returns CDR1 SGHTA and CDR2 FQGNSA. The CDR3: CASSLGQPERPQHF. CDR3 DNA sequence: TGTGCCAGCAGCTTAGGACAGCCAGAACGGCCCCAGCATTTT.

The J gene is TRBJ1-1, the V gene TRBV28, with TRBD1 as a possible D gene (5 bases). The germline V gene has CDR1 MDHEN and CDR2 SYDVKM. The CDR3 has 15 residues. Trimming took off 6 bases at V and 7 bases at J, with 21 bases between the two ends. The chain's CDR3 is CASSPTQEGFNEAFF. CDR3 nucleotide sequence: TGTGCCAGCAGCCCCACTCAGGAGGGGTTTAATGAAGCTTTCTTT.

This clone has more than one count but fewer than ten. This sequence joins TRBV7-8 and TRBJ1-3; D may be TRBD1 (5 bases). V was cut by 10 bases and J by 0 bases, with 13 bases left in between. Germline lookup yields CDR1 SGHVS and CDR2 FQNEAQ. The CDR3 is made up of 14 amino acids. The DNA for the CDR3 is TGTGCCACTCGTGGGGACTACTCTGGAAACACCATATATTTT. This encodes CATRGDYSGNTIYF.

The chain couples TRBV18 to TRBJ1-4; D is uncertain. V shed 3 bases and J shed 8 bases, with 4 bases lying between them. Germline assignment: CDR1 KGHSH and CDR2 LQKENI. This CDR3 region has 11 residues. CDR3 residues: CASSPSEKLFF. In DNA form, the CDR3 reads TGTGCCAGCTCACCGAGCGAAAAACTGTTTTTT.

The chain uses TRBV19 and TRBJ2-1; TRBD2 matches 9 bases. In germline, CDR1 is LNHDA, CDR2 SQIVND (reference sequence). The V and J ends lost 5 bases and 7 bases, in that order; junction bases with no gene match: 12. This CDR3 region has 16 residues. The CDR3 reads CASSPHSGRISNEQFF. The CDR3, as DNA: TGTGCCAGTAGTCCTCATAGCGGGAGAATTTCTAATGAGCAGTTCTTC. The full variable domain, rest sourced from reference TRBV19 and TRBJ2-1, is DGGITQSPKYLFRKEGQNVTLSCEQNLNHDAMYWYRQDPGQGLRLIYYSQIVNDFQKGDIAEGYSVSREKKESFPLTVTSAQKNPTAFYLCASSPHSGRISNEQFFGPGTRLTVL.